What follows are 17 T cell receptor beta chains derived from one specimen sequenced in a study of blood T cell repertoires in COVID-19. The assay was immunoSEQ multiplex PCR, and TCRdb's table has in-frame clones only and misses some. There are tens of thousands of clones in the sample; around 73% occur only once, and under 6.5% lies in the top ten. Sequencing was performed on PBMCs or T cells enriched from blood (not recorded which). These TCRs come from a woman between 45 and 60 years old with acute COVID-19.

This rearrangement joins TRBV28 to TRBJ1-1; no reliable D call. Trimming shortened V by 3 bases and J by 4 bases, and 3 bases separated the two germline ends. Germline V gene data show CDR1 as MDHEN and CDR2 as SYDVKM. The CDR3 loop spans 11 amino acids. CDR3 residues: CASSFLTEAFF. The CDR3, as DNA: TGTGCCAGCAGTTTTCTCACTGAAGCTTTCTTT.

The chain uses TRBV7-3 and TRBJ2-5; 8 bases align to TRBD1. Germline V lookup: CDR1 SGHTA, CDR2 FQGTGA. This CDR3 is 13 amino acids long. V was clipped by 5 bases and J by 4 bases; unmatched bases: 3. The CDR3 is CASSRTGRETQYF. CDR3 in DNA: TGTGCCAGCAGCCGGACAGGGAGAGAGACCCAGTACTTC.

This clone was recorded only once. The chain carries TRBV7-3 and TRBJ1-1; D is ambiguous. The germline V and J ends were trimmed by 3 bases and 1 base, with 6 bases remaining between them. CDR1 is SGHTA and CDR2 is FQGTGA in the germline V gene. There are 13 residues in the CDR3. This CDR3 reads CASSFQENTEAFF. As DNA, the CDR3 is TGTGCCAGCAGCTTTCAGGAGAACACTGAAGCTTTCTTT.

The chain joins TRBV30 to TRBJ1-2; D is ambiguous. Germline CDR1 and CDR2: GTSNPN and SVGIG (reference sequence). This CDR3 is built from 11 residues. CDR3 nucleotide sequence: TGTGCAGCTGGGCTGAACTATGGCTACACCTTC. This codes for CAAGLNYGYTF.

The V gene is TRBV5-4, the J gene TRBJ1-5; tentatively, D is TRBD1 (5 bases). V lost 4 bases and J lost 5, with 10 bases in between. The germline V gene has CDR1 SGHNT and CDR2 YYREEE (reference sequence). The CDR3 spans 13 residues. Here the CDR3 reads CASSPGGDQPQHF. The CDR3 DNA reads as TGTGCCAGCAGCCCTGGGGGGGATCAGCCCCAGCATTTT.

The CDR3 here is CASSVPQDDEKLFF. As DNA, the CDR3 is TGTGCCAGCAGTGTCCCACAGGATGATGAAAAACTGTTTTTT. This chain connects TRBV2 to TRBJ1-4; D perhaps matches TRBD1 (5 bases). Germline values: CDR1 SNHLY, CDR2 FYNNEI. The germline V and J ends were trimmed by 4 bases and 6 bases, with 12 bases remaining between them. The CDR3 contains 14 residues. The full variable domain, its missing parts supplied by reference TRBV2 and TRBJ1-4, is EPEVTQTPSHQVTQMGQEVILRCVPISNHLYFYWYRQILGQKVEFLVSFYNNEISEKSEIFDDQFSVERPDGSNFTLKIRSTKLEDSAMYFCASSVPQDDEKLFFGSGTQLSVL.

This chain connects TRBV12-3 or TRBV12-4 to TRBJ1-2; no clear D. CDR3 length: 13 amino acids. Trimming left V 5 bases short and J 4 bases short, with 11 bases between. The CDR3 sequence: CASSRGIPYGYTF. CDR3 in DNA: TGTGCCAGCAGTCGCGGGATCCCCTATGGCTACACCTTC.

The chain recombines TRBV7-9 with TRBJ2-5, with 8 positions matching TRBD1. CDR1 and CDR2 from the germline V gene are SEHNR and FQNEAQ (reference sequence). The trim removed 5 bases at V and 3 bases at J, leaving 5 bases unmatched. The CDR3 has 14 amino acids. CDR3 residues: CASSQMDREETQYF. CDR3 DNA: TGTGCCAGCAGCCAGATGGACAGGGAAGAGACCCAGTACTTC.

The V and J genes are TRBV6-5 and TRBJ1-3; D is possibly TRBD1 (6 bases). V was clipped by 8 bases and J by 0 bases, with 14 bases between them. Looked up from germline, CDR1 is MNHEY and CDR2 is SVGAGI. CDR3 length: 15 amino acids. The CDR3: CASAPDRFSGNTIYF. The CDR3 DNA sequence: TGTGCCAGCGCTCCTGACAGGTTCTCTGGAAACACCATATATTTT.

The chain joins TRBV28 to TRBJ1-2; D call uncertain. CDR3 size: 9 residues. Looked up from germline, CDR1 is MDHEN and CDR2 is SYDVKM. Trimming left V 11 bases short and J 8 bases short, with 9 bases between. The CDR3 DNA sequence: TGTGCCGGCCTGTGGGGCTACACCTTC. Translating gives CAGLWGYTF.

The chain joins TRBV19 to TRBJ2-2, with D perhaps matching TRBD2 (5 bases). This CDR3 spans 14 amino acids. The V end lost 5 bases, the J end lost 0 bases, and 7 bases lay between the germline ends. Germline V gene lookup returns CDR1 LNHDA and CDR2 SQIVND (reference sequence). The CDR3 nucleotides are TGTGCCAGTAGTCTCGGGACGAACACCGGGGAGCTGTTTTTT. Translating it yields CASSLGTNTGELFF. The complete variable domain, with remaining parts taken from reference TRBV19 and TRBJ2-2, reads DGGITQSPKYLFRKEGQNVTLSCEQNLNHDAMYWYRQDPGQGLRLIYYSQIVNDFQKGDIAEGYSVSREKKESFPLTVTSAQKNPTAFYLCASSLGTNTGELFFGEGSRLTVL.

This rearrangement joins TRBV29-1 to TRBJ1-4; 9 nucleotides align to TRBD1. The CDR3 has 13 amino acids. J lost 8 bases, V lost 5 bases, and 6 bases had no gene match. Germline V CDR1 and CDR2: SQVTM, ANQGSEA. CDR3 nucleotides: TGCAGCGTTTCCGGACAGGGGAACGAAAAACTGTTTTTT. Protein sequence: CSVSGQGNEKLFF.

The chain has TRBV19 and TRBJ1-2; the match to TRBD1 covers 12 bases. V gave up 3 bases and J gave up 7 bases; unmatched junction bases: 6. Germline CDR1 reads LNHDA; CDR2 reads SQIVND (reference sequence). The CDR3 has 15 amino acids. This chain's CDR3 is CASSMGTGGSGGYTF. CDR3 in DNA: TGTGCCAGTAGTATGGGGACAGGGGGCTCGGGTGGCTACACCTTC.

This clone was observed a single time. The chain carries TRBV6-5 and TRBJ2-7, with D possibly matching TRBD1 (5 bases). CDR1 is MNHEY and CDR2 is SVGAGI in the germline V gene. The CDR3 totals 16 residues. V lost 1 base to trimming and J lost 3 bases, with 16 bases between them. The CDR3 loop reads CASSYYPAGRGYEQYF. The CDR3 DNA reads TGTGCCAGCAGTTACTATCCGGCAGGAAGGGGCTACGAGCAGTACTTC.

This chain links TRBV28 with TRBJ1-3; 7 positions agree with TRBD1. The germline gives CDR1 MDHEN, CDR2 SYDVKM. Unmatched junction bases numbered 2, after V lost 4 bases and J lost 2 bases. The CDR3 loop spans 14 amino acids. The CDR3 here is CASSSTGAGNTIYF. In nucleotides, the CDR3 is TGTGCCAGCAGTTCTACAGGGGCTGGAAACACCATATATTTT.

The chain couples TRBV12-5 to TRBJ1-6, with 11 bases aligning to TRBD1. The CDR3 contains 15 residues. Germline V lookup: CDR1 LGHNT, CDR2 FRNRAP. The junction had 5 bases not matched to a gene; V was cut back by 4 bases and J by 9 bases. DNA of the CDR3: TGTGCTAGTGGTTCCGCCGGGACAGGGGGTTCACCCCTCCACTTT. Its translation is CASGSAGTGGSPLHF.

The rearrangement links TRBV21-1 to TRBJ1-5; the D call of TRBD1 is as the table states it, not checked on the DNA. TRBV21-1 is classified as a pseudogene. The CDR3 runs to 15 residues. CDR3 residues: CASSKEGQINQPQHF. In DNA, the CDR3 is TGTGCCAGCAGCAAAGAGGGGCAGATCAATCAGCCCCAGCATTTT.